This TCR beta chain was documented in a study of T cell responses to AZD1222 COVID-19 vaccine. Profiled with immunoSEQ multiplex PCR; TCRdb holds only in-frame clones, not every one. Of tens of thousands of clones in the sample, roughly 90% were seen once. This CDR3 comprises 16 residues. Germline V gene sequence: CDR1 KGHSH, CDR2 LQKENI. The ends were cut back, 3 bases at V and 0 bases at J, with 12 bases in the middle. This clonotype originated in an adult who received the AZD1222 COVID-19 vaccine. The sequencing here drew on peripheral blood, taken 28 days after the second AZD1222 dose. The chain couples TRBV18 to TRBJ1-5; D is ambiguous. The CDR3 loop is CASSPQYAYSNQPQHF. The CDR3, as DNA: TGTGCCAGCTCACCGCAGTATGCCTATAGCAATCAGCCCCAGCATTTT. Full variable domain (missing parts from reference TRBV18 and TRBJ1-5): NAGVMQNPRHLVRRRGQEARLRCSPMKGHSHVYWYRQLPEEGLKFMVYLQKENIIDESGMPKERFSAEFPKEGPSILRIQQVVRGDSAAYFCASSPQYAYSNQPQHFGDGTRLSIL.